The sequence of this TCR beta chain was determined in a study of cytotoxic CD8 clonotypes in ibrutinib-treated CLL. CDR3 size: 16 residues. Germline V gene data show CDR1 as SGDLS and CDR2 as YYNGEE. The V segment lost 3 bases and the J segment 4 bases; nucleotides outside the gene matches: 9. Clones were read by immunoSEQ multiplex PCR, and TCRdb kept only the in-frame ones, dropping some. The sample has around 70,000 clones, 68% seen once. The specimen comprised PBMCs, sampled after 12 months of ibrutinib treatment. The TCR comes from a human donor with chronic lymphocytic leukemia. The chain recombines TRBV9 with TRBJ1-1, with 10 bases that match TRBD1. CDR3 DNA: TGTGCCAGCAGCGCGGACAGGGGGGTTGATAGCACTGAAGCTTTCTTT. This gives the protein CASSADRGVDSTEAFF.